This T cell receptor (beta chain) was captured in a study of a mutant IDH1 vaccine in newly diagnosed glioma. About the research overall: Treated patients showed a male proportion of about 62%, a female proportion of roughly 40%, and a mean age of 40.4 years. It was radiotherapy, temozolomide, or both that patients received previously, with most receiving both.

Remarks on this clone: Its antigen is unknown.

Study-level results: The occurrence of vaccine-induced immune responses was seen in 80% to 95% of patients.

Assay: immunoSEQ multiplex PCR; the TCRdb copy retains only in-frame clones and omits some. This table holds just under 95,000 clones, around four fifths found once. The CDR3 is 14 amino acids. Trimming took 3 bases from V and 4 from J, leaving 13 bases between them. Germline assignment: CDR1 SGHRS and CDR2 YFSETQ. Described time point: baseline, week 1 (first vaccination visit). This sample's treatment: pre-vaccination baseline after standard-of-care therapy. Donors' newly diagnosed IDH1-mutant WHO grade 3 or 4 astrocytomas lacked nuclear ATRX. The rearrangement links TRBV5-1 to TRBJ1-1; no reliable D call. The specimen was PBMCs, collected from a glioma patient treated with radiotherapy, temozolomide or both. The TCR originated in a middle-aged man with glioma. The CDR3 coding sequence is TGCGCCAGCAGCTCGATAGGACGGGGCACTGAAGCTTTCTTT. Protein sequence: CASSSIGRGTEAFF.